One sample yielded the 29 T cell receptor beta chains listed below, sequenced in a study of OX40 agonist ivuxolimab in advanced cancers. Produced via immunoSEQ multiplex PCR; TCRdb's table is partial and in-frame only. The data contain fewer than 120,000 clones, approximately 89% of them singletons. The sample consisted of CD4+ or CD8+ T cells sorted from blood, taken in a trial of the OX40 agonist ivuxolimab. All receptors come from an adult with an advanced solid tumor such as melanoma, head and neck, liver or kidney cancer.

The chain couples TRBV9 to TRBJ1-3; 7 nucleotides match TRBD1. Trimming removed 0 bases from V and 2 bases from J; junction bases left unmatched: 11. Germline V gives CDR1 SGDLS, CDR2 YYNGEE. The CDR3 runs 18 residues. The CDR3 protein is CASSVDGRGQVTGNTIYF. The CDR3 DNA follows: TGTGCCAGCAGCGTAGACGGTAGAGGACAGGTTACTGGAAACACCATATATTTT.

The CDR3 DNA follows: TGCGCCAGCAGCCAAGGATTGGACTATGGCTACACCTTC. Translation gives CASSQGLDYGYTF. The chain links TRBV4-3 to TRBJ1-2; D not certain. V gave up 1 base and J gave up 3 bases, with 6 bases separating them. CDR3 size: 13 residues. CDR1 and CDR2 from the germline V gene are LGHNA and YSLEER.

This clone has a single count. With a much larger clone just one base away, this may be a read error. Other DNA sequences in the same sample also yield this CDR3. This chain connects TRBV18 to TRBJ1-2; no clear D gene. The germline CDR1 and CDR2 sequences are KGHSH and LQKENI. The CDR3 is 15 amino acids. The CDR3 nucleotides are TGTGCCAGCTCCACTCGGGGTATTCGGAACTATGGCTACACCTTT. Encoded protein: CASSTRGIRNYGYTF.

This clone was picked up one time. The chain joins TRBV5-4 to TRBJ1-2; perhaps TRBD1 as D (5 bases). This CDR3 region has 14 residues. Trimming left V 0 bases short and J 1 base short, with 7 bases between. CDR1 is SGHNT, CDR2 YYREEE, per germline (reference sequence). Written as DNA, the CDR3 is TGTGCCAGCAGCTTGGGTGGGGGTAACTATGGCTACACCTTC. It is translated as CASSLGGGNYGYTF.

V usage is TRBV21-1 and J usage is TRBJ2-7; the listed D gene, TRBD1, was not tested against the DNA. TRBV21-1 represents a pseudogene. The CDR3 length is 15 residues. This CDR3 reads CASSPRGQVPHEQYF. In nucleotides, the CDR3 is TGTGCCAGCAGCCCACGAGGACAGGTGCCCCACGAGCAGTACTTC.

This chain uses TRBV5-1 with TRBJ1-4; D gene unclear. This CDR3 spans 14 amino acids. V was shortened by 4 bases and J by 7 bases, with 14 bases between the two germline ends. In germline, CDR1 is SGHRS, CDR2 YFSETQ. The DNA for the CDR3 is TGCGCCAGCAGCCTAGGAGATTATGGTGAAAAACTGTTTTTT. Translating gives CASSLGDYGEKLFF.

The CDR3 nucleotides read TGTGCCAGCAGCCTGACGCTAAGCGGGAGCACAGATACGCAGTATTTT. This translates into CASSLTLSGSTDTQYF. The gene calls are TRBV7-3 and TRBJ2-3; weak D call: TRBD2 (6 bases). V lost 5 bases and J 0 bases, leaving 15 bases between the germline ends. The CDR3 runs 16 residues. Germline V CDR1 and CDR2: SGHTA, FQGTGA.

The chain carries TRBV18 and TRBJ2-2, with no clear D. The germline V gene has CDR1 KGHSH and CDR2 LQKENI. V was pared by 0 bases and J by 4 bases, with 9 bases between. This CDR3 contains 15 residues. CDR3 sequence: CASSPPYGRTGELFF. Written as DNA, the CDR3 is TGTGCCAGCTCACCACCGTATGGGCGCACCGGGGAGCTGTTTTTT.

This chain links TRBV7-3 with TRBJ1-1, with TRBD1 as a possible D gene (6 bases). Trimming stripped 2 bases from V and 8 bases from J, with 9 bases between. Per germline, CDR1 SGHTA and CDR2 FQGTGA. This CDR3 is 12 amino acids long. The CDR3 is CASSLFGGEAFF. The CDR3 DNA reads as TGTGCCAGCAGCTTATTCGGGGGCGAAGCTTTCTTT.

This clone was detected only a few times. This chain links TRBV14 with TRBJ1-2; D call uncertain. CDR1 and CDR2 from the germline V gene are SGHDN and FVKESK. The CDR3 spans 13 residues. The V gene lost 2 bases and the J gene lost 4 bases, with 8 bases spanning the gap. In nucleotides, the CDR3 is TGTGCCAGCAGCCAACTTAGGGCCTATGGCTACACCTTC. This gives the protein CASSQLRAYGYTF.

The rearrangement joins TRBV7-3 to TRBJ2-2, with 9 bases aligning to TRBD2. Germline-derived CDR1 and CDR2 are SGHTA and FQGTGA. After removal of 5 bases from V and 2 bases from J, the junction contained 9 bases not matched to a gene. The CDR3 spans 17 residues. The CDR3 is CASSATGSGGNTGELFF. The CDR3 DNA sequence: TGTGCCAGCAGCGCGACAGGTAGCGGGGGAAACACCGGGGAGCTGTTTTTT. Variable domain in full (rest from reference TRBV7-3 and TRBJ2-2): GAGVSQTPSNKVTEKGKYVELRCDPISGHTALYWYRQSLGQGPEFLIYFQGTGAADDSGLPNDRFFAVRPEGSVSTLKIQRTERGDSAVYLCASSATGSGGNTGELFFGEGSRLTVL.

The CDR3 is CASSLIQSHEQYF. The CDR3 DNA is TGTGCCAGCAGCTTGATCCAGTCCCACGAGCAGTACTTC. This chain links TRBV5-4 with TRBJ2-7; unclear D gene. The V end lost 1 base, the J end lost 5 bases, and 10 bases lay between the germline ends. CDR1 is SGHNT and CDR2 is YYREEE in the germline V gene (reference sequence). The CDR3 length is 13 residues.

The CDR3 nucleotides read TGTGCCTCGGGGGGTGCTAGCTCCTATAATTCACCCCTCCACTTT. Its protein is CASGGASSYNSPLHF. The V call is TRBV15, the J call TRBJ1-6; possible D gene TRBD1, 5 bases. Trimming left V 11 bases short and J 0 bases short, with 14 bases between. CDR1 is LNHNV, CDR2 YYDKDF, per germline (reference sequence). The CDR3 is made up of 15 amino acids.

This chain joins TRBV6-5 and TRBJ2-1; the D gene could be TRBD1 or TRBD2 (5 bases each). The CDR3 has 15 residues. V gave up 6 bases and J gave up 8 bases, with 20 bases separating them. Germline CDR1 MNHEY, CDR2 SVGAGI. As DNA, the CDR3 is TGTGCCAGCAGAGGACGCCGGGACCCGACCCATGAGCAGTTCTTC. Encoded protein: CASRGRRDPTHEQFF.

A few counts support this clone. The chain recombines TRBV6-5 with TRBJ1-5; 7 bases map to TRBD1. The CDR3 runs to 11 residues. In germline, CDR1 is MNHEY, CDR2 SVGAGI. V lost 7 bases, J lost 11 bases, and 5 bases stayed unmatched. The CDR3: CASMKQGTQHF. Here the CDR3 DNA reads TGTGCCAGCATGAAACAGGGGACCCAGCATTTT.

Only a few counts were recorded for this clone. The V gene is TRBV6-5, the J gene TRBJ2-7; the match to TRBD1 covers 9 bases. Germline V CDR1 and CDR2: MNHEY, SVGAGI. The CDR3 has 15 amino acids. V lost 0 bases to trimming and J lost 6 bases; unmatched junction nucleotides: 6. CDR3 protein: CASSYSAQGAGEQYF. The DNA for the CDR3 is TGTGCCAGCAGTTACTCGGCACAGGGGGCAGGCGAGCAGTACTTC.

This clone was detected a few times. The J gene is TRBJ1-2, the V gene TRBV15; no clear D gene. Deletions cut 1 base from V and 6 bases from J, with 6 bases between. Germline V gene lookup returns CDR1 LNHNV and CDR2 YYDKDF (reference sequence). There are 12 residues in the CDR3. The CDR3 loop is CATSRGINGYTF. As DNA, the CDR3 is TGTGCCACCAGCAGAGGGATAAATGGCTACACCTTC.

The gene calls are TRBV5-1 and TRBJ2-3; a possible D gene is TRBD2 (6 bases). V was pared by 3 bases and J by 4 bases, with 15 bases between. Germline assignment: CDR1 SGHRS and CDR2 YFSETQ. The CDR3 has 15 amino acids. The CDR3 here is CASSYVTGVADTQYF. The CDR3 nucleotides read TGCGCCAGCAGCTATGTTACGGGGGTCGCAGATACGCAGTATTTT. The variable domain in full, with the rest retrieved from reference TRBV5-1 and TRBJ2-3, is KAGVTQTPRYLIKTRGQQVTLSCSPISGHRSVSWYQQTPGQGLQFLFEYFSETQRNKGNFPGRFSGRQFSNSRSEMNVSTLELGDSALYLCASSYVTGVADTQYFGPGTRLTVL.

The gene calls are TRBV2 and TRBJ2-3, with 11 bases that match TRBD1. Germline V gene lookup returns CDR1 SNHLY and CDR2 FYNNEI. This CDR3 contains 14 residues. V shed 11 bases, J shed 4 bases, and the junction held 8 bases outside the gene matches. CDR3 nucleotides: TGTGCCGGGAAGGACAGGGGGCATTCAGATACGCAGTATTTT. Translation: CAGKDRGHSDTQYF.

The CDR3 is CASSSGHEGGYTF. The CDR3, as DNA: TGTGCCAGCAGTTCAGGGCACGAAGGGGGCTACACCTTC. This chain links TRBV28 with TRBJ1-2, with a weak D call TRBD1 (5 bases). There are 13 residues in the CDR3. V lost 4 bases, J lost 8 bases, and 14 bases lay in between. Germline CDR1 and CDR2: MDHEN and SYDVKM.

CDR3 in amino acids: CASSESSGRIDEQYF. In nucleotides, the CDR3 is TGTGCCAGCAGTGAGTCGAGCGGGAGAATCGACGAGCAGTACTTC. V gene TRBV28 combines with J gene TRBJ2-7; 8 bases line up with TRBD2. The germline gives CDR1 MDHEN, CDR2 SYDVKM. The CDR3 length is 15 residues. V was clipped by 5 bases and J by 5 bases; unmatched bases: 11.

CDR3 sequence: CASSASTSGSTDEQFF. For the CDR3, the DNA is TGTGCCAGCAGCGCTTCGACTAGCGGGAGTACCGATGAGCAGTTCTTC. The rearrangement links TRBV7-3 to TRBJ2-1; 12 positions match TRBD2. The CDR3 has 16 residues. In germline, CDR1 is SGHTA, CDR2 FQGTGA. V dropped 5 bases and J dropped 8; count of bases not matched to a gene: 10.

V usage is TRBV28 and J usage is TRBJ1-1, with TRBD1 identical over 9 bases. CDR1 and CDR2 (germline): MDHEN, SYDVKM. This CDR3 has 16 amino acids. V lost 2 bases to trimming and J lost 1 base; unmatched junction nucleotides: 5. CDR3 loop: CASSLLPGQGNTEAFF. The CDR3 nucleotides are TGTGCCAGCAGTTTACTCCCGGGACAGGGGAACACTGAAGCTTTCTTT.

This chain links TRBV9 with TRBJ1-1, with D perhaps matching TRBD1 (5 bases). CDR3 length: 12 residues. Germline lookup yields CDR1 SGDLS and CDR2 YYNGEE. Trimming shortened V by 6 bases and J by 3 bases, and 9 bases separated the two germline ends. This chain's CDR3 is CASTRVDTEAFF. The DNA of the CDR3 is TGTGCCAGCACCAGGGTGGACACTGAAGCTTTCTTT.

V usage is TRBV30 and J usage is TRBJ2-3, with TRBD2 identical over 11 bases. Germline V gene sequence: CDR1 GTSNPN, CDR2 SVGIG (reference sequence). The CDR3 length is 16 residues. The V segment lost 2 bases and the J segment 1 base; nucleotides outside the gene matches: 5. This CDR3 reads CAWSKTTSGGTDTQYF. In DNA form, the CDR3 reads TGTGCCTGGAGTAAAACGACTAGCGGGGGCACAGATACGCAGTATTTT.

The chain couples TRBV11-3 to TRBJ2-3; 8 bases map to TRBD2. The V gene end was trimmed by 1 base and the J gene end by 7 bases; junction bases not matched to a gene: 4. Germline CDR1 reads SGHNT; CDR2 reads YENEEA. The CDR3 contains 14 residues. CDR3 residues: CASSLAGGRNTQYF. Here the CDR3 DNA reads TGTGCCAGCAGCTTAGCGGGGGGGCGAAATACGCAGTATTTT.

V is TRBV14 and J is TRBJ2-3; D possibly matches TRBD1 or TRBD2 (6 bases each). The CDR3 totals 15 residues. Germline assignment: CDR1 SGHDN and CDR2 FVKESK. V was cut by 2 bases and J by 5 bases, with 14 bases left in between. In nucleotides, the CDR3 is TGTGCCAGCAGCCAACCGAGGGGGGCTGTAGATACGCAGTATTTT. This encodes CASSQPRGAVDTQYF.

CDR3 protein: CATDLRGAGELFF. The CDR3 nucleotides read TGTGCCACCGATTTAAGAGGGGCCGGGGAGCTGTTTTTT. This chain links TRBV15 with TRBJ2-2, with D perhaps given as TRBD1 or TRBD2 (5 bases each). V lost 8 bases, J lost 6 bases, and 13 bases lay in between. CDR3 size: 13 residues. Germline V gene lookup returns CDR1 LNHNV and CDR2 YYDKDF (reference sequence).

This clone was seen only a few times. The rearrangement uses TRBV2 and TRBJ2-3; D gene ambiguous. The CDR3 extends over 11 amino acids. Germline values: CDR1 SNHLY, CDR2 FYNNEI. The V and J ends lost 8 bases and 2 bases respectively, with 5 bases between them. CDR3 nucleotide sequence: TGTGCCAGCTATAACACAGATACGCAGTATTTT. Encoded protein: CASYNTDTQYF.